This T cell receptor beta chain originates from a study of blood T cells in healthy people across ages. Of note for this clonotype: The germline gene is not matched at one end of the junction; a read error may be the cause.

Primers used in a second PCR of about 6 to 12 cycles were a sample-barcoded 5' primer and a J-beta primer mix. TCRdb itself ran the 5' RACE reads through MiXCR, one entry per CDR3 protein. The table has 1,500,000 or so distinct CDR3 sequences, approximately 59% seen once. The CDR3 runs 16 residues. CDR1 and CDR2 (germline): MNHEY, SMNVEV (reference sequence). The clonotype was recovered from a man aged 18 to 30 in good health. The sequencing sample was made of blood. V usage is TRBV27 and J usage is TRBJ2-7; D remains unclear. The CDR3 DNA is TGTGCCTGCAGTTTATCGGCGGCAGACGCCTCCTACGAGCAGTACTTC. Protein: CACSLSAADASYEQYF.